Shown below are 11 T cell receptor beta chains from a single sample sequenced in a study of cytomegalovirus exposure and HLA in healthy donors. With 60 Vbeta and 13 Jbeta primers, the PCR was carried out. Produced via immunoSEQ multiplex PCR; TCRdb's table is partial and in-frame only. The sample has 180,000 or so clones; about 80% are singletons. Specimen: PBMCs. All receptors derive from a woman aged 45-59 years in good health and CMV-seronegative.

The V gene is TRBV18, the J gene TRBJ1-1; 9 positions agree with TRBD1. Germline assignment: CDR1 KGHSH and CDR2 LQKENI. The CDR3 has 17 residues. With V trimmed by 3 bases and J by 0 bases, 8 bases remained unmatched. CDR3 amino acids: CASSPGQGQVMNTEAFF. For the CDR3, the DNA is TGTGCCAGCTCACCTGGACAGGGGCAGGTTATGAACACTGAAGCTTTCTTT.

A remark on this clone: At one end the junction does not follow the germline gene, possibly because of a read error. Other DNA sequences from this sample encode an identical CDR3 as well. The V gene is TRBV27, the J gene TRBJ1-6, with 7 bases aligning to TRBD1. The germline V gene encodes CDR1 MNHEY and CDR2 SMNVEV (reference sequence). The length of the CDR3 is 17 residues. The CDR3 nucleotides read TGTGCCAGCAGTTTTTTGGGACAGAGCTCCTATAATTCCCCCCTCCACTTT. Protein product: CASSFLGQSSYNSPLHF.

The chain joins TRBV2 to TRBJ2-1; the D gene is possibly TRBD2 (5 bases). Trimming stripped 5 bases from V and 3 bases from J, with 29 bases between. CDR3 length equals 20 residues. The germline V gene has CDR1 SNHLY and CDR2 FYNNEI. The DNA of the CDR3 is TGTGCCAGCAGTCCTTTACGCGCCCCCAGTACCCTAGCCCTCTACAATGAGCAGTTCTTC. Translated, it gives CASSPLRAPSTLALYNEQFF.

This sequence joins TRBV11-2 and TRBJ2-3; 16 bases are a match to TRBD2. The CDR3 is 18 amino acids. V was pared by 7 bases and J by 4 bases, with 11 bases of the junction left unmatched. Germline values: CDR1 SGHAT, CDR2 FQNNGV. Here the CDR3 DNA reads TGTGCCAGCATTTATCGGGGGGGACTAGCGGGAGGGCCAGATACGCAGTATTTT. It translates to CASIYRGGLAGGPDTQYF.

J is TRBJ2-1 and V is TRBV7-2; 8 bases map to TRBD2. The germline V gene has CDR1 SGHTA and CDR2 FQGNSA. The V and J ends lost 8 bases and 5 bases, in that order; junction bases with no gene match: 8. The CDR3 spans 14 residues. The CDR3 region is CASAGLGVNNEQFF. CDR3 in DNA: TGTGCCAGCGCGGGACTAGGGGTCAACAATGAGCAGTTCTTC.

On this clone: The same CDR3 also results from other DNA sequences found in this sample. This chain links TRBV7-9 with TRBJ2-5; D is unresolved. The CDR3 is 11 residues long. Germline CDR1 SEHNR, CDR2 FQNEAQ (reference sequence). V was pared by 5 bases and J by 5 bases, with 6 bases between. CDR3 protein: CASSPQETQYF. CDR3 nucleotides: TGTGCCAGCAGCCCTCAGGAGACCCAGTACTTC.

CDR3 DNA sequence: TGCAGCGTTGACCCAGGCCTCTCTGGAAACACCATATATTTT. Translated: CSVDPGLSGNTIYF. V and J are TRBV29-1 and TRBJ1-3; no clear D. V dropped 3 bases and J dropped 0 bases, with 9 bases sitting between them. Germline V gives CDR1 SQVTM, CDR2 ANQGSEA. CDR3 size: 14 residues. The whole variable domain, filled in from reference TRBV29-1 and TRBJ1-3, reads SAVISQKPSRDICQRGTSLTIQCQVDSQVTMMFWYRQQPGQSLTLIATANQGSEATYESGFVIDKFPISRPNLTFSTLTVSNMSPEDSSIYLCSVDPGLSGNTIYFGEGSWLTVV.

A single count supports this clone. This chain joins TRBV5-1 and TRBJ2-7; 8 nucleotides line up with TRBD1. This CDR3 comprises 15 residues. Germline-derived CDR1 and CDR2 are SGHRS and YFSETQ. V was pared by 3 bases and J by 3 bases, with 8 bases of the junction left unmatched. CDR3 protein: CASSWGQESYYEQYF. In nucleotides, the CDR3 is TGCGCCAGCAGCTGGGGACAGGAGAGTTACTACGAGCAGTACTTC. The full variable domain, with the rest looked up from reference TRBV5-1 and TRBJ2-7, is KAGVTQTPRYLIKTRGQQVTLSCSPISGHRSVSWYQQTPGQGLQFLFEYFSETQRNKGNFPGRFSGRQFSNSRSEMNVSTLELGDSALYLCASSWGQESYYEQYFGPGTRLTVT.

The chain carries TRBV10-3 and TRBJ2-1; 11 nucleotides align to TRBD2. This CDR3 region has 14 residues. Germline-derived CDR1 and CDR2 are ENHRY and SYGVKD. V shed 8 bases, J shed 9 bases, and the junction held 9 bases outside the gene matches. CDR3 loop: CAIEGIAGGGEQFF. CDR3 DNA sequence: TGTGCCATCGAAGGGATAGCGGGAGGGGGTGAGCAGTTCTTC.

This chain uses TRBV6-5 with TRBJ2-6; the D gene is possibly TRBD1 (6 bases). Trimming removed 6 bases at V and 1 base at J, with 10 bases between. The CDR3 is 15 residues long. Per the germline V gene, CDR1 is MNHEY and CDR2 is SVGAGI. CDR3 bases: TGTGCCAGCAGCCACGGACAGTCTGGGGCCAACGTCCTGACTTTC. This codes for CASSHGQSGANVLTF.

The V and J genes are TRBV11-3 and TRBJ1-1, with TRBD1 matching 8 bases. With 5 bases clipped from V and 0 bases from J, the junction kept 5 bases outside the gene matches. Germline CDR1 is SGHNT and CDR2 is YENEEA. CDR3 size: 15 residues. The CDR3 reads CASSPTGGMNTEAFF. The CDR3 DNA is TGTGCCAGCAGCCCAACAGGGGGTATGAACACTGAAGCTTTCTTT.